The entry that follows covers one TCR beta chain sequence. Its antigen remains unidentified. Base qualities were left out, and no much larger clone turns up one base away. The record originates from a study of technical replicates of blood from a handful of donors (dated by TCRdb to 2016 to 2017). Receptor amplification or capture employed the immunoSEQ multiplex PCR assay. TCRdb retrieved this table from immuneACCESS and kept in-frame rearrangements only. Not all clones are present; in checked studies, unresolved V genes account for under half, and no reason is known for the remainder. The sample data list over 85,000 clones, and around 94% of these were observed just once. The ten largest clonotypes hold around 0.24% of the sample. Measured from the cysteine to the phenylalanine, the CDR3 is 16 residues long. Left in the record is the CDR3 DNA by itself, 48 bases read in frame from the first base. Looking up the germline V gene yields CDR1 SNHLY and CDR2 FYNNEI. V lost 3 bases and J lost 2 bases, and the count of bases not matched to a germline gene is 10.

The sequence came from a human donor in good health. The sequencing sample was made of T cells isolated from PBMCs. The chain uses TRBV2 and TRBJ2-7; TRBD1 matches 7 bases in the middle. The DNA sequence is given as TGTGCCAGCAGTGACATACGAGGGGGCACTACCTACGAGCAGTACTTC. This translates into CASSDIRGGTTYEQYF.